This T cell receptor (beta chain) was profiled in a study of shared clonotypes between healthy human individuals. General observations from the study: Estimated clonotype richness was generally higher in naive than memory subsets. Among several donors, about 4.6% of naive CD4 clonotypes were found in common.

Concerning this clone itself: Its antigen is as yet unknown.

Some 30,000 T cell genomes (approximately 190 ng DNA) went into each sorted-subset replicate. TCRdb's table, derived via immunoSEQ multiplex PCR, lists solely in-frame clones and lacks some. This table holds 800,000 or so clones, about 96% found once. Positively selected for CCR7, the CD45RO-negative cells used as naive CD8 cells excluded terminally differentiated effector memory CD45RA+ cells. Recent vaccinations or acute infections were absent in the healthy HIV-negative adult donors. This CDR3 is built from 17 residues. Germline values: CDR1 MNHEY, CDR2 SMNVEV (reference sequence). Deletions cut 3 bases from V and 4 bases from J, with 18 bases between.

The rearrangement links TRBV27 to TRBJ2-2; possibly TRBD2 for D (7 bases). The sequence was obtained from a man aged 25-40 years in good health. The sequenced sample consisted of naive CD8+ T cells sorted from blood. CDR3 protein: CASSFGTGGPFTGELFF. CDR3 nucleotide sequence: TGTGCCAGCAGTTTCGGAACGGGGGGCCCATTCACCGGGGAGCTGTTTTTT.